The present T cell receptor (beta chain) was sequenced within a study of cytotoxic CD8 clonotypes in ibrutinib-treated CLL. Study at large: Among responders, some 25 were partial and 2 complete; after median around 68 months, approximately 15 stayed remitted and roughly 12 progressed. Study results and limitations: Public clonotypes, found uncommonly, either contracted or stayed stable on treatment. The study found baseline clonality above age-matched healthy donors, tracking circulating CD8+ T-cell counts.

The CDR3 consists of 16 residues. Germline loops: CDR1 LNHDA, CDR2 SQIVND (reference sequence). V was shortened by 5 bases and J by 1 base, with 15 bases between the two germline ends. Profiling relied on immunoSEQ multiplex PCR, and the TCRdb table lists in-frame clones only, not all of them. The sample yields some 70,000 clones, approximately 71% seen once. Note on this clone: Its antigen is undetermined.

This chain connects TRBV19 to TRBJ1-5, with D possibly being TRBD1 (6 bases). Specimen: PBMCs, collected after 12 months of ibrutinib treatment. The TCR comes from a human donor with chronic lymphocytic leukemia. CDR3 DNA: TGTGCCAGTAGTTATGTTGGGGGCGCGAGCAATCAGCCCCAGCATTTT. This translates into CASSYVGGASNQPQHF.